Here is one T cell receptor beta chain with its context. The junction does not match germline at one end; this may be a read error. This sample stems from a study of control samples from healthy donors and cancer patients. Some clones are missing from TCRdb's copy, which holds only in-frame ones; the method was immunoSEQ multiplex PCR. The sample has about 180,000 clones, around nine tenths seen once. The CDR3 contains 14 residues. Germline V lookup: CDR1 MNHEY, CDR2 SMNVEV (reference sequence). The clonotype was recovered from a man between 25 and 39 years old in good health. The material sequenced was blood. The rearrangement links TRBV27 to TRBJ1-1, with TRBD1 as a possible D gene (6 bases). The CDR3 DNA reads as TGTGCCAGCAGTCTACAGGGAGTGAACATTGAAGCTTTCTTT. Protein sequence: CASSLQGVNIEAFF.